This entry concerns a single TCR beta chain. Its specificity is not known. This entry is derived from a study of response to subunit inactivated influenza vaccine. Overall study results and limits: There was a suggestion from the authors that each seasonal influenza vaccination recruits few new T cells.

TCRdb used MiXCR to reprocess the RT-PCR reads, holding one entry per CDR3 protein. The data show around 300,000 distinct CDR3 sequences, around 20% seen once. V shed 0 bases and J 3 bases; nucleotides not matched to a gene: 5. This CDR3 spans 16 amino acids. Germline CDR1 and CDR2: SGDLS and YYNGEE. The TCR comes from a man in his fifties or sixties who received an inactivated influenza vaccine. The chain is built from TRBV9 and TRBJ2-1; 8 bases are shared with TRBD1. The sequenced sample was PBMCs from blood, obtained about 20 months after vaccination. CDR3 nucleotide sequence: TGTGCCAGCAGCGTAGTCGGGGACAGGAGCTACAATGAGCAGTTCTTC. This gives the protein CASSVVGDRSYNEQFF.